This T cell receptor (beta chain) emerged from a study of shared clonotypes between healthy human individuals. The germline V and J ends were trimmed by 0 bases and 7 bases, with 8 bases remaining between them. This CDR3 region has 13 residues. Per the germline V gene, CDR1 is SGHNT and CDR2 is YENEEA. Details on this clone: What it binds is unknown.

The split of CD4+ cells yielded CD45RA+ naive and CD45RA-negative memory subsets. Notes on the study in general: Memory subsets had estimated richness that was generally smaller than that of naive subsets.

Some clones are missing from TCRdb's copy, which holds only in-frame ones; the method was immunoSEQ multiplex PCR. The table lists 2 million to 2.5 million clones, 85% to 95% of them singletons, with roughly 0.36% in the top ten. This sequence was found in a man younger than 30 in good health. Some clones in this sample may be carry-over from other donors' samples. The chain uses TRBV11-3 and TRBJ2-3; D gene ambiguous. The specimen was naive CD4+ T cells from PBMCs. Subset indicated: CD45RA+ positively selected. CDR3 protein: CASSLDRENTQYF. The CDR3 DNA is TGTGCCAGCAGCTTAGATCGAGAAAATACGCAGTATTTT.